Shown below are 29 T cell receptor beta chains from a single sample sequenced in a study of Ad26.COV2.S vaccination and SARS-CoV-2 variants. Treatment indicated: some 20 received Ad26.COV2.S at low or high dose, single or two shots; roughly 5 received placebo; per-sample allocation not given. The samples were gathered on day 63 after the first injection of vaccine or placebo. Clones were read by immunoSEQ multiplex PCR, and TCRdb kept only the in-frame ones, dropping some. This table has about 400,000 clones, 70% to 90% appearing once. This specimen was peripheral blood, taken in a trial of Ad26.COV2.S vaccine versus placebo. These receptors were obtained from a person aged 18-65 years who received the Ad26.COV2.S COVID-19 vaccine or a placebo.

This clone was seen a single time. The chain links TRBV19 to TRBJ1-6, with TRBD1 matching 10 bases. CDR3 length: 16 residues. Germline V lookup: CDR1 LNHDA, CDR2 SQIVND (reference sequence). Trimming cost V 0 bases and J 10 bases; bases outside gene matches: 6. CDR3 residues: CASSIESGTGVSPLHF. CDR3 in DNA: TGTGCCAGTAGTATAGAGTCTGGGACAGGGGTCTCACCCCTCCACTTT.

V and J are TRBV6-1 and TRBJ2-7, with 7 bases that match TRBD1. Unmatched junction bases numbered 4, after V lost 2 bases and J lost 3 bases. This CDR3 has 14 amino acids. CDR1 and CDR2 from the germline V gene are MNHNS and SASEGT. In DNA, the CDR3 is TGTGCCAGCAGTGAATGGCAGGGGGACTACGAGCAGTACTTC. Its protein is CASSEWQGDYEQYF.

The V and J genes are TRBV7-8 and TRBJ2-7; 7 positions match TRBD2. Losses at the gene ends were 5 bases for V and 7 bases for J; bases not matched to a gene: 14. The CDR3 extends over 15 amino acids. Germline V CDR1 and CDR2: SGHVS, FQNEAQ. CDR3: CASSDLSGPRREQYF. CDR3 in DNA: TGTGCCAGCAGCGATCTTAGCGGGCCCCGAAGGGAGCAGTACTTC.

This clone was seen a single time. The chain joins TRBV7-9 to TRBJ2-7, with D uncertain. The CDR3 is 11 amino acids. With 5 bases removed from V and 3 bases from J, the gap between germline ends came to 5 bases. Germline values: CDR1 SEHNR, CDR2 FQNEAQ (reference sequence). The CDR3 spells CASSVLYEQYF. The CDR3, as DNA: TGTGCCAGCAGCGTGCTCTACGAGCAGTACTTC.

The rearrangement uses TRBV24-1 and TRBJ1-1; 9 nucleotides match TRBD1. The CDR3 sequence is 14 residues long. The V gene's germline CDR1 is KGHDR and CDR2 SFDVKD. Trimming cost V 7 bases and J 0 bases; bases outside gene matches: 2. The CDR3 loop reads CATRDRGLNTEAFF. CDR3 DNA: TGTGCCACCAGGGACAGGGGACTGAACACTGAAGCTTTCTTT.

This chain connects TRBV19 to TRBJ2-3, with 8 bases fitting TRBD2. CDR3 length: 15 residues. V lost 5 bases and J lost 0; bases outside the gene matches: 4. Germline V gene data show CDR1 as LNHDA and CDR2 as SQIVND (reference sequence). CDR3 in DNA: TGTGCCAGTAGTCTCGGGACTAGAAGCACAGATACGCAGTATTTT. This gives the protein CASSLGTRSTDTQYF.

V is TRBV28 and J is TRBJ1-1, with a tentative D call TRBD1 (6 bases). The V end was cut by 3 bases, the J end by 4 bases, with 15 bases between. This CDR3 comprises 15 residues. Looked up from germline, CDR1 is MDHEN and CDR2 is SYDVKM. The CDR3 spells CASSFRGGAGTEAFF. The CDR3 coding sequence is TGTGCCAGCAGTTTTCGTGGGGGCGCAGGCACTGAAGCTTTCTTT.

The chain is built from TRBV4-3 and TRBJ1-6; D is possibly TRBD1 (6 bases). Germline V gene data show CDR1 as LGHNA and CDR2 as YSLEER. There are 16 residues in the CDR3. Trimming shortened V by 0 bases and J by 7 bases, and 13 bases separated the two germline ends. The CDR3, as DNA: TGCGCCAGCAGCCAAGAAACAGGGTTTTGGAATTCACCCCTCCACTTT. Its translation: CASSQETGFWNSPLHF.

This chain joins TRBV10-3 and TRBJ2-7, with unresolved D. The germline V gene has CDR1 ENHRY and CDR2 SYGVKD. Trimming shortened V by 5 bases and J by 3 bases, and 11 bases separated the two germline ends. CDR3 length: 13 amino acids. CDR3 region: CAISYLIGYEQYF. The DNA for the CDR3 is TGTGCCATCAGTTATCTAATCGGCTACGAGCAGTACTTC.

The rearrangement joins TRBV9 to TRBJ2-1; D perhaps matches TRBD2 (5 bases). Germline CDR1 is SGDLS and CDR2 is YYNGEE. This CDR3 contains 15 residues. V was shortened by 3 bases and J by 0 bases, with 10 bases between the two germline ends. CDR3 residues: CASSARTYSYNEQFF. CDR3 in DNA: TGTGCCAGCAGCGCCAGGACTTACTCCTACAATGAGCAGTTCTTC.

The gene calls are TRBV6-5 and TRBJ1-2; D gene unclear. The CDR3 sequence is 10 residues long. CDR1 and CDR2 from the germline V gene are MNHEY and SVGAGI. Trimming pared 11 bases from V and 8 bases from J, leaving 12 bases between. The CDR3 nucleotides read TGTGCCGCTTGGATAGGCGGCTACACCTTC. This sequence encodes CAAWIGGYTF.

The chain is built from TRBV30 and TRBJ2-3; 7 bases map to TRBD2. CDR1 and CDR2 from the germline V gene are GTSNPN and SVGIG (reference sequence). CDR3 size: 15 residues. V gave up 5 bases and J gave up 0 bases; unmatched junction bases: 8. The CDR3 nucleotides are TGTGCCTGGGTCCCTAGCGGATTGAGCACAGATACGCAGTATTTT. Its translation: CAWVPSGLSTDTQYF.

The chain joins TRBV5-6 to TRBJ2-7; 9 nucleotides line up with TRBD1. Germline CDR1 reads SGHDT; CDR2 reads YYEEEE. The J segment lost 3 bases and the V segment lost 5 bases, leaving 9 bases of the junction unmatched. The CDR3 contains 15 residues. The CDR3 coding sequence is TGTGCCAGCAGTTTCGCCGGGACAGGGATCTACGAGCAGTACTTC. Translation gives CASSFAGTGIYEQYF.

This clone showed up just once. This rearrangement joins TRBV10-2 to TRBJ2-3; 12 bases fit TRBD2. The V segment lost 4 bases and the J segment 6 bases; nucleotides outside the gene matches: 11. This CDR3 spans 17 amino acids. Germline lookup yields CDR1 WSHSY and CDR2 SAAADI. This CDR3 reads CASSGWRLAGAGDTQYF. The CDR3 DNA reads TGCGCCAGCAGTGGTTGGAGACTAGCGGGGGCCGGGGATACGCAGTATTTT.

Written as DNA, the CDR3 is TGTGCCAGTAGTTTTGCAGATACGCAGTATTTT. Amino acids: CASSFADTQYF. The gene calls are TRBV19 and TRBJ2-3; D gene unclear. CDR1 and CDR2 from the germline V gene are LNHDA and SQIVND (reference sequence). Trimming removed 5 bases from V and 4 bases from J, with 4 bases in between. This CDR3 spans 11 amino acids.

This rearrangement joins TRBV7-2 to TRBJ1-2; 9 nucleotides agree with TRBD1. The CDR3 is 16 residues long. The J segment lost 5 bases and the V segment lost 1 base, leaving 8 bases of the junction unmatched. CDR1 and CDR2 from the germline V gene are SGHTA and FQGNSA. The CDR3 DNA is TGTGCCAGCAGCTTAGGGGGCACAGGGGGCAGTTATGGCTACACCTTC. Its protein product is CASSLGGTGGSYGYTF.

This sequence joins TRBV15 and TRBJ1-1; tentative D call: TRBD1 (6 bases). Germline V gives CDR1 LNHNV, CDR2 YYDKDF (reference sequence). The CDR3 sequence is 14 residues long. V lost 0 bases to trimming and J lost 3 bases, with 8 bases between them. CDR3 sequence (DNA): TGTGCCACCAGCAGAGATGGGGGCTACACTGAAGCTTTCTTT. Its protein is CATSRDGGYTEAFF. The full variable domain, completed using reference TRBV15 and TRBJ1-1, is DAMVIQNPRYQVTQFGKPVTLSCSQTLNHNVMYWYQQKSSQAPKLLFHYYDKDFNNEADTPDNFQSRRPNTSFCFLDIRSPGLGDTAMYLCATSRDGGYTEAFFGQGTRLTVV.

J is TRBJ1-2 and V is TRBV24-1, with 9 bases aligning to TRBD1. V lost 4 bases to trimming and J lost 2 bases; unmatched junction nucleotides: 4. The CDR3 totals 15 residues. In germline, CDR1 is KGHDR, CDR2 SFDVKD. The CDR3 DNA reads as TGTGCCACCAGTGACCCGGGACAGGGCAACTATGGCTACACCTTC. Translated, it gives CATSDPGQGNYGYTF.

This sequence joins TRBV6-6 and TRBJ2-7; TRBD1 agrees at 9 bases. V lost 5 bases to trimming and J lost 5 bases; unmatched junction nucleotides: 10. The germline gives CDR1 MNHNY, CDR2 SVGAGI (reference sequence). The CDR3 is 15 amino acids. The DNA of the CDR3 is TGTGCCAGCAGTAACCCGGACAGGGGTCCCCACGAGCAGTACTTC. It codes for CASSNPDRGPHEQYF.

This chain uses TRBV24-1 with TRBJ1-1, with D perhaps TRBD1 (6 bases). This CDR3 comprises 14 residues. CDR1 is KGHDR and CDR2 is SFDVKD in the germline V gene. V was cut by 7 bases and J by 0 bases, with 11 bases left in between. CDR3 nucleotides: TGTGCCACCAGACAAACAGGGCTGAACACTGAAGCTTTCTTT. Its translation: CATRQTGLNTEAFF.

The CDR3 DNA is TGTGCCAGCAGCGTAGCAGGGGAAGGAGAGCAGTACTTC. Its translation is CASSVAGEGEQYF. The genes are TRBV9 and TRBJ2-7; maybe TRBD1 (6 bases). The V gene lost 0 bases and the J gene lost 7 bases, with 11 bases spanning the gap. CDR1 and CDR2 (germline): SGDLS, YYNGEE. This CDR3 contains 13 residues. The full variable domain, in which reference TRBV9 and TRBJ2-7 provide the parts outside the CDR3, is DSGVTQTPKHLITATGQRVTLRCSPRSGDLSVYWYQQSLDQGLQFLIQYYNGEERAKGNILERFSAQQFPDLHSELNLSSLELGDSALYFCASSVAGEGEQYFGPGTRLTVT.

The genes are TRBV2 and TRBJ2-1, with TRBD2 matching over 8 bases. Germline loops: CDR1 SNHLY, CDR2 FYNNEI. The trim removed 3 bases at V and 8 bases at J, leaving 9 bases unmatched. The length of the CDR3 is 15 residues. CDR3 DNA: TGTGCCAGCAGTGACGGATTTAGCGGGGCTGATGAGCAGTTCTTC. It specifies CASSDGFSGADEQFF.

CDR3 nucleotides: TGTGCCAGCAGCCCCCGGTTCGAGGGGTACGAGCAGTACTTC. Translating it yields CASSPRFEGYEQYF. The chain joins TRBV7-6 to TRBJ2-7; D is tentatively TRBD1 or TRBD2 (5 bases each). Looked up from germline, CDR1 is SGHVS and CDR2 is FNYEAQ. The CDR3 totals 14 residues. The V gene lost 5 bases and the J gene lost 4 bases, with 15 bases spanning the gap.

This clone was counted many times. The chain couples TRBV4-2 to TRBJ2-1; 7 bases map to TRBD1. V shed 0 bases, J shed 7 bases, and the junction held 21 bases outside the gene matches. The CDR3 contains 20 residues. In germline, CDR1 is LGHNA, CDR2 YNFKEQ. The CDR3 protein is CASSQEGRRSWAGGRNEQFF. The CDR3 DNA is TGTGCCAGCAGCCAAGAGGGTCGGAGATCATGGGCAGGGGGTAGGAATGAGCAGTTCTTC.

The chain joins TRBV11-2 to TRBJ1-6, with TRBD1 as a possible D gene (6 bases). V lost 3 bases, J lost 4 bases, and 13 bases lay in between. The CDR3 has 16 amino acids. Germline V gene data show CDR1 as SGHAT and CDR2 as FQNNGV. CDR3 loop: CASSLNREVYNSPLHF. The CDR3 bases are TGTGCCAGCAGCTTGAACAGGGAGGTATATAATTCACCCCTCCACTTT.

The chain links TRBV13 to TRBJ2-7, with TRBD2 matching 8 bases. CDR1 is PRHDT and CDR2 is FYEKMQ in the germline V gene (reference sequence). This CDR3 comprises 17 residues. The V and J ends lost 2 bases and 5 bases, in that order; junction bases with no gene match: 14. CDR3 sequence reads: CASSLYQRGPQSDEQYF. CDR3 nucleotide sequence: TGTGCCAGCAGCTTATATCAGCGGGGGCCCCAATCCGACGAGCAGTACTTC. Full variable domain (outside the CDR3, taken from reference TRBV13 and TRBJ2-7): AAGVIQSPRHLIKEKRETATLKCYPIPRHDTVYWYQQGPGQDPQFLISFYEKMQSDKGSIPDRFSAQQFSDYHSELNMSSLELGDSALYFCASSLYQRGPQSDEQYFGPGTRLTVT.

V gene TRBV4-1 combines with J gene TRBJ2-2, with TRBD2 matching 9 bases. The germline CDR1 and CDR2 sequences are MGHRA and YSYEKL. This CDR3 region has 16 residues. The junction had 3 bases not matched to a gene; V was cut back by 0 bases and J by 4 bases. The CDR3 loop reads CASSQERGGSTGELFF. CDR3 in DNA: TGCGCCAGCAGCCAAGAGCGGGGGGGTTCCACCGGGGAGCTGTTTTTT.

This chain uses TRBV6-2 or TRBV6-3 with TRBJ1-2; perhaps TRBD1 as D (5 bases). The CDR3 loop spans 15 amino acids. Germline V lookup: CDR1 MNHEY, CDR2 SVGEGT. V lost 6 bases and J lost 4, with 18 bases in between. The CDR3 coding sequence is TGTGCCAGCAGCCCCGTTCCCCACGGGGGCTATGGCTACACCTTC. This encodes CASSPVPHGGYGYTF.

CDR3 nucleotides: TGTGCCAGCAGTTTATTTGCGGGGGGGCGGGCCTACGAGCAGTACTTC. It encodes CASSLFAGGRAYEQYF. V is TRBV28 and J is TRBJ2-7; 9 nucleotides align to TRBD2. The germline gives CDR1 MDHEN, CDR2 SYDVKM. CDR3 length: 16 residues. After removal of 1 base from V and 2 bases from J, the junction contained 6 bases not matched to a gene.